A selection of T cell receptor beta chains follows, all from one sample in a study of T cell responses to AZD1222 COVID-19 vaccine. Measured with immunoSEQ multiplex PCR; TCRdb has only the in-frame clones, and not every one. Seen here are about 84,000 clones, nearly 90% observed once, and the top ten hold about 1.6%. The source material was peripheral blood, sampled on day 0 of AZD1222 vaccination. These receptors all come from an adult in good health. Each CDR3 is given with its conserved first and last residue. A D gene is named only where the DNA matches it firmly. Not all rows give a size; the values are once, few, many and, for expanded clones, a class.

d_call | j_call | clone_size | v_call | cdr3_aa | cdr3_nt
. | TRBJ2-1 | . | TRBV9 | CASSKGQGGYNEQFF | TGTGCCAGCAGCAAGGGACAAGGGGGATACAATGAGCAGTTCTTC
TRBD1 | TRBJ2-5 | . | TRBV19 | CASSLDRGLQGTQYF | TGTGCCAGTAGTCTTGACAGGGGCCTCCAAGGGACCCAGTACTTC
. | TRBJ2-5 | . | TRBV6-5 | CASRPGRIQETQYF | TGTGCCAGCAGACCGGGACGGATACAAGAGACCCAGTACTTC
. | TRBJ1-1 | . | TRBV6-2/TRBV6-3 | CASSYRGDKLNTEAFF | TGTGCCAGCAGTTATCGGGGGGACAAATTGAACACTGAAGCTTTCTTT
TRBD1 | TRBJ2-5 | . | TRBV27 | CASRIGTGDLQTQYF | TGTGCCAGCAGGATAGGGACAGGGGATTTGCAGACCCAGTACTTC
TRBD1 | TRBJ1-4 | . | TRBV14 | CASSQLQTGANEKLFF | TGTGCCAGCAGCCAACTACAGACAGGGGCGAATGAAAAACTGTTTTTT
. | TRBJ2-7 | . | TRBV9 | CASSATPAGRALYF | TGTGCCAGCAGCGCAACACCCGCGGGCAGGGCATTGTACTTC
TRBD2 | TRBJ2-1 | . | TRBV7-9 | CASSPTSGRVNEQFF | TGTGCCAGCAGCCCGACTAGCGGGAGAGTTAATGAGCAGTTCTTC
. | TRBJ2-1 | . | TRBV4-3 | CASSQARGREQFF | TGCGCCAGCAGCCAAGCGCGAGGGAGGGAGCAGTTCTTC
. | TRBJ1-4 | . | TRBV19 | CASSQGFTNEKLFF | TGTGCCAGTAGTCAAGGGTTCACTAATGAAAAACTGTTTTTT
. | TRBJ2-7 | few | TRBV25-1 | CASSEPGTPSSYEQYF | TGTGCCAGCAGTGAACCTGGGACTCCCAGCTCCTACGAGCAGTACTTC
. | TRBJ2-5 | . | TRBV27 | CASSLETQYF | TGTGCCAGCAGTTTGGAGACCCAGTACTTC
. | TRBJ2-1 | . | TRBV14 | CATQAGPYNEQFF | TGTGCCACCCAAGCGGGTCCCTACAATGAGCAGTTCTTC
TRBD2 | TRBJ2-1 | . | TRBV27 | CASSPQTSGRGNEQFF | TGTGCCAGCAGTCCCCAGACTAGCGGGAGGGGGAATGAGCAGTTCTTC
. | TRBJ2-1 | . | TRBV5-4 | CASSRDSNEQFF | TGTGCCAGCAGTCGGGACTCCAATGAGCAGTTCTTC
. | TRBJ1-6 | . | TRBV5-1 | CASSLWQAISPLHF | TGCGCCAGCAGCTTGTGGCAGGCCATATCACCCCTCCACTTT
. | TRBJ2-7 | . | TRBV20-1 | CSASYNSYEQYF | TGCAGTGCTAGTTACAACTCCTACGAGCAGTACTTC
. | TRBJ1-5 | . | TRBV7-9 | CASSLVDNQPQHF | TGTGCCAGCAGCTTAGTGGACAATCAGCCCCAGCATTTT
. | TRBJ1-4 | . | TRBV3-1/TRBV3-2 | CASSHLGQPGNEKLFF | TGTGCCAGCAGCCACCTCGGACAGCCAGGGAACGAAAAACTGTTTTTT
. | TRBJ1-6 | . | TRBV7-2 | CASSFPYSPLHF | TGTGCCAGCAGCTTTCCCTATTCACCCCTCCACTTT
. | TRBJ1-1 | . | TRBV27 | CASRPRGARGFAEAFF | TGTGCCAGCAGGCCGCGTGGGGCAAGGGGGTTCGCTGAAGCTTTCTTT
. | TRBJ1-3 | . | TRBV11-2 | CASSLRGDTIYF | TGTGCCAGCAGCCTGCGCGGGGACACCATATATTTT
. | TRBJ2-1 | . | TRBV2 | CASTPGVAYNEQFF | TGTGCCAGCACCCCGGGGGTCGCCTACAATGAGCAGTTCTTC
. | TRBJ1-1 | . | TRBV5-6 | CASSNGGILGAFF | TGTGCCAGCAGTAATGGGGGGATCTTGGGAGCTTTCTTT
. | TRBJ1-4 | . | TRBV11-1 | CASSFGAATNEKLFF | TGTGCCAGCAGCTTCGGTGCCGCAACTAATGAAAAACTGTTTTTT
. | TRBJ2-3 | . | TRBV20-1 | CSAGPSDTQYF | TGCAGTGCGGGTCCCTCAGATACGCAGTATTTT
. | TRBJ1-5 | . | TRBV19 | CASSQAGAAYNQPQHF | TGTGCCAGTAGCCAGGCGGGGGCGGCATACAATCAGCCCCAGCATTTT
TRBD1 | TRBJ2-7 | . | TRBV24-1 | CGSTGTGSSYEQYF | TGTGGGTCAACCGGGACAGGGTCATCCTACGAGCAGTACTTC
TRBD1 | TRBJ1-5 | . | TRBV7-3 | CASSLTGGQPQHF | TGTGCCAGCAGCTTGACAGGGGGTCAGCCCCAGCATTTT
TRBD2 | TRBJ2-7 | . | TRBV3-1/TRBV3-2 | CASSRTSDEQYF | TGTGCCAGCAGTAGGACTAGCGACGAGCAGTACTTC
. | TRBJ2-3 | . | TRBV19 | CASSIEPGLPRTDTQYF | TGTGCCAGTAGTATAGAGCCGGGACTTCCCCGCACAGATACGCAGTATTTT
TRBD1 | TRBJ1-1 | . | TRBV5-6 | CASSSPQGATEAFF | TGTGCCAGCAGCTCCCCTCAGGGGGCAACTGAAGCTTTCTTT
. | TRBJ1-1 | . | TRBV27 | CASSWWGRGTEAFF | TGTGCCAGCAGTTGGTGGGGCAGGGGCACTGAAGCTTTCTTT
TRBD2 | TRBJ2-1 | once | TRBV7-9 | CATSRTSGKINEQFF | TGTGCCACGTCCAGAACTAGCGGGAAGATAAATGAGCAGTTCTTC
TRBD1 | TRBJ1-5 | once | TRBV18 | CASSQGQGGQPQHF | TGTGCCAGCTCACAGGGACAGGGAGGGCAGCCCCAGCATTTT
. | TRBJ1-4 | . | TRBV19 | CASSTLQDGYEKLFF | TGTGCCAGTAGTACCTTACAGGACGGGTATGAAAAACTGTTTTTT
. | TRBJ2-2 | . | TRBV2 | CASTYRVPNTGELFF | TGTGCCAGCACTTACAGGGTTCCGAACACCGGGGAGCTGTTTTTT
TRBD1 | TRBJ1-2 | . | TRBV19 | CASLETVTGSGHYGYTF | TGTGCCAGTTTAGAGACCGTGACAGGGAGCGGGCACTATGGCTACACCTTC
TRBD1 | TRBJ1-1 | . | TRBV5-1 | CASSQGQGARASEAFF | TGCGCCAGCAGCCAGGGACAGGGGGCCAGAGCTAGTGAAGCTTTCTTT
. | TRBJ1-5 | . | TRBV6-6 | CASSFLQDNQPQHF | TGTGCCAGCAGTTTTCTCCAGGATAATCAGCCCCAGCATTTT
. | TRBJ2-2 | . | TRBV9 | CASSVLMEGSGELFF | TGTGCCAGCAGCGTACTCATGGAGGGATCCGGGGAGCTGTTTTTT
TRBD2 | TRBJ2-7 | . | TRBV19 | CASSIRRGLAGRTYEQYF | TGTGCCAGTAGTATAAGAAGGGGACTAGCGGGTCGTACCTACGAGCAGTACTTC
. | TRBJ2-3 | . | TRBV3-1/TRBV3-2 | CASSPPPPRAQYF | TGTGCCAGCAGCCCGCCTCCCCCCAGGGCGCAGTATTTT
TRBD1 | TRBJ1-2 | . | TRBV29-1 | CSVGGQGSYGYTF | TGCAGCGTGGGGGGACAGGGTTCCTATGGCTACACCTTC
. | TRBJ2-2 | . | TRBV28 | CASSLIGTGELFF | TGTGCCAGCAGTTTAATAGGCACCGGGGAGCTGTTTTTT